The 12 T cell receptor beta chains listed next were all sequenced from one sample in a study of human T cells and chemical hapten exposure. TCRdb reanalysed the RACE reads using MiXCR and keeps one entry per CDR3 protein. The sample comprises approximately 82,000 distinct CDR3 sequences, 10% of which are singletons, and around 2.3% rests with the top ten. Stated time point: patch test 1, 2 weeks after DPC sensitization. Treatment given: therapeutic diphenylcyclopropenone sensitization with weekly scalp DPC. The specimen comprised whole blood, sampled in connection with sensitization to the hapten diphenylcyclopropenone (DPC). These receptors all come from a man aged 35-49 years with alopecia areata. Some clones in this sample may be carry-over from other donors' samples.

The rearrangement joins TRBV29-1 to TRBJ2-1; 13 positions match TRBD2. Trimming cost V 6 bases and J 3 bases; bases outside gene matches: 2. CDR3 length equals 14 residues. Germline CDR1 is SQVTM and CDR2 is ANQGSEA. In DNA form, the CDR3 reads TGCAGCGTGCGGACTAGCGGGAGCTACAATGAGCAGTTCTTC. Its protein product is CSVRTSGSYNEQFF.

This clonotype appeared a few times. CDR3 coding DNA: TGTGCCAGCAGCTTGCGGGTCTCCGAGGGAACGGGGGAGACCCAGTACTTC. This sequence encodes CASSLRVSEGTGETQYF. The chain carries TRBV13 and TRBJ2-5, with D tentatively TRBD2 (5 bases). The germline V and J ends were trimmed by 3 bases and 5 bases, with 22 bases remaining between them. The CDR3 totals 17 residues. Germline CDR1 reads PRHDT; CDR2 reads FYEKMQ (reference sequence).

The rearrangement links TRBV7-3 to TRBJ2-5; TRBD2 agrees at 11 bases. Trimming cost V 2 bases and J 11 bases; bases outside gene matches: 4. CDR1 and CDR2 (germline): SGHTA, FQGTGA. This CDR3 spans 13 amino acids. This CDR3 is CASSLSGLAEQYF. The CDR3 bases are TGTGCCAGCAGCTTATCGGGACTAGCGGAACAGTACTTC.

This clonotype was observed a handful of times. This chain links TRBV19 with TRBJ2-6; TRBD2 agrees at 8 bases. With 10 bases clipped from V and 0 bases from J, the junction kept 8 bases outside the gene matches. The CDR3 consists of 16 residues. Germline V lookup: CDR1 LNHDA, CDR2 SQIVND (reference sequence). The CDR3 sequence is CATKAGVTSGANVLTF. As DNA, the CDR3 is TGTGCCACCAAAGCGGGAGTTACCTCTGGGGCCAACGTCCTGACTTTC.

About this clonotype itself: A much larger clonotype is one base distant, so this may be a read error. The chain is built from TRBV5-4 and TRBJ2-4; D not resolved. The CDR3 length is 13 residues. CDR1 and CDR2 from the germline V gene are SGHNT and YYREEE (reference sequence). The CDR3 loop reads CASSLVRENTQYF. The CDR3 DNA sequence: TGTGCCAGCAGCTTGGTTAGAGAAAACACTCAGTACTTC.

This clonotype was found many times. This rearrangement joins TRBV7-9 to TRBJ2-2; D might be TRBD2 (5 bases). Germline V gene data show CDR1 as SEHNR and CDR2 as FQNEAQ (reference sequence). Trimming pared 5 bases from V and 6 bases from J, leaving 10 bases between. The CDR3 consists of 13 residues. The chain's CDR3 is CASSPTGAGELFF. The CDR3 DNA sequence: TGTGCCAGCAGCCCCACCGGGGCCGGGGAGCTGTTTTTT. The variable domain in full, with the rest retrieved from reference TRBV7-9 and TRBJ2-2, is DTGVSQNPRHKITKRGQNVTFRCDPISEHNRLYWYRQTLGQGPEFLTYFQNEAQLEKSRLLSDRFSAERPKGSFSTLEIQRTEQGDSAMYLCASSPTGAGELFFGEGSRLTVL.

This clonotype has a handful of counts. This sequence joins TRBV6-2 or TRBV6-3 and TRBJ2-7; 9 bases are shared with TRBD1. Looked up from germline, CDR1 is MNHEY and CDR2 is SVGEGT. The CDR3 runs to 15 residues. Trimming took 6 bases from V and 2 from J; bases not matched to a gene: 8. The CDR3 spells CASSRRQGVTYEQYV. CDR3 nucleotide sequence: TGTGCCAGCAGCCGCCGACAGGGGGTCACCTACGAGCAGTACGTC.

The V call is TRBV5-4, the J call TRBJ2-2; D gene unclear. The CDR3 consists of 15 residues. The germline gives CDR1 SGHNT, CDR2 YYREEE (reference sequence). The V end lost 0 bases, the J end lost 5 bases, and 11 bases lay between the germline ends. Written as DNA, the CDR3 is TGTGCCAGCAGCTTGGCCGGGTCGTGGACCGGGGAGCTGTTTTTT. It is translated as CASSLAGSWTGELFF.

The V call is TRBV20-1, the J call TRBJ2-2; 7 nucleotides agree with TRBD1. The CDR3 is 13 residues long. Germline CDR1 reads DFQATT; CDR2 reads SNEGSKA (reference sequence). V trimming: 6 bases; J trimming: 3 bases; junction bases outside the gene matches: 4. CDR3 in amino acids: CSARTGDTGELFF. The CDR3 DNA follows: TGCAGTGCACGCACAGGGGACACCGGGGAGCTGTTTTTT.

The chain uses TRBV15 and TRBJ2-7; D call uncertain. Germline CDR1 and CDR2: LNHNV and YYDKDF (reference sequence). CDR3 length: 13 residues. V was trimmed by 1 base and J by 5 bases, leaving 9 bases between them. CDR3 protein: CATSRGRVDEQYF. CDR3 coding DNA: TGTGCCACCAGCAGAGGAAGGGTTGACGAGCAGTACTTC.

This clonotype was detected a few times. This sequence joins TRBV28 and TRBJ2-3; tentative D call: TRBD1 (6 bases). The CDR3 runs 15 residues. Germline CDR1 reads MDHEN; CDR2 reads SYDVKM. The V end was cut by 5 bases, the J end by 2 bases, with 14 bases between. CDR3 residues: CASSQPAGATDTQYF. The CDR3 nucleotides read TGTGCCAGCAGTCAGCCGGCAGGGGCCACAGATACGCAGTATTTT.

The V call is TRBV11-2, the J call TRBJ2-3, with 8 bases matching TRBD2. Trimming removed 0 bases from V and 4 bases from J; junction bases left unmatched: 9. This CDR3 has 17 amino acids. Germline V gives CDR1 SGHAT, CDR2 FQNNGV. CDR3 nucleotides: TGTGCCAGCAGCTTAGATGGGTATAGCGGGAAGTCAGATACGCAGTATTTT. Residues: CASSLDGYSGKSDTQYF. The full variable domain, its missing parts supplied by reference TRBV11-2 and TRBJ2-3, is EAGVAQSPRYKIIEKRQSVAFWCNPISGHATLYWYQQILGQGPKLLIQFQNNGVVDDSQLPKDRFSAERLKGVDSTLKIQPAKLEDSAVYLCASSLDGYSGKSDTQYFGPGTRLTVL.